The 7 T cell receptor beta chains in this list originate from one sample, sequenced in a study of blood T cell repertoires in COVID-19. Clones were read by immunoSEQ multiplex PCR, and TCRdb kept only the in-frame ones, dropping some. The sample records hundreds of thousands of clones, around 85% being singletons. Source material: peripheral blood. The source is a man over 45 with COVID-19, enrolled during active disease.

The V gene is TRBV7-3, the J gene TRBJ2-3; 7 positions agree with TRBD1. This CDR3 contains 14 residues. Losses at the gene ends were 4 bases for V and 3 bases for J; bases not matched to a gene: 4. Germline CDR1 is SGHTA and CDR2 is FQGTGA. The chain's CDR3 is CASSSRQGTDTQYF. CDR3 nucleotide sequence: TGTGCCAGCAGCTCGCGACAGGGTACAGATACGCAGTATTTT. Full variable domain (rest looked up from reference TRBV7-3 and TRBJ2-3): GAGVSQTPSNKVTEKGKYVELRCDPISGHTALYWYRQSLGQGPEFLIYFQGTGAADDSGLPNDRFFAVRPEGSVSTLKIQRTERGDSAVYLCASSSRQGTDTQYFGPGTRLTVL.

The genes are TRBV4-1 and TRBJ2-1; weak D call: TRBD1 (6 bases). This CDR3 spans 16 amino acids. V was shortened by 1 base and J by 5 bases, with 15 bases between the two germline ends. CDR1 is MGHRA, CDR2 YSYEKL, per germline. The DNA for the CDR3 is TGCGCCAGCAGCCAAGCTGAGCCCAGGGGACACAATGAGCAGTTCTTC. Translating gives CASSQAEPRGHNEQFF.

The CDR3 reads CASSQDSRQPNTGELFF. CDR3 in DNA: TGCGCCAGCAGCCAAGATTCCAGACAGCCGAACACCGGGGAGCTGTTTTTT. V usage is TRBV4-3 and J usage is TRBJ2-2; perhaps TRBD1 as D (5 bases). The CDR3 has 17 residues. Germline V gene lookup returns CDR1 LGHNA and CDR2 YSLEER. The V end was cut by 0 bases, the J end by 0 bases, with 11 bases between.

The J gene is TRBJ2-2, the V gene TRBV4-1, with D perhaps matching TRBD1 (7 bases). Trimming pared 3 bases from V and 5 bases from J, leaving 22 bases between. The CDR3 length is 18 residues. Germline lookup yields CDR1 MGHRA and CDR2 YSYEKL. The CDR3 DNA is TGCGCCAGCAGCCACCCGCGGGACAGCTATACTATGACCGGGGAGCTGTTTTTT. Translation gives CASSHPRDSYTMTGELFF.

The V gene is TRBV5-5, the J gene TRBJ1-6, with 8 positions matching TRBD1. Germline CDR1 and CDR2: SGHKS and YYEKEE (reference sequence). With V trimmed by 2 bases and J by 6 bases, 4 bases remained unmatched. CDR3 length: 15 amino acids. This CDR3 reads CASSFDRGSNSPLHF. The CDR3 DNA reads as TGTGCCAGCAGCTTTGACAGGGGTTCTAATTCACCCCTCCACTTT. Using reference TRBV5-5 and TRBJ1-6 for the parts outside the CDR3, the full variable domain is DAGVTQSPTHLIKTRGQQVTLRCSPISGHKSVSWYQQVLGQGPQFIFQYYEKEERGRGNFPDRFSARQFPNYSSELNVNALLLGDSALYLCASSFDRGSNSPLHFGNGTRLTVT.

The chain couples TRBV6-5 to TRBJ1-4, with a tentative D call TRBD1 (6 bases). Germline V gene sequence: CDR1 MNHEY, CDR2 SVGAGI. V lost 5 bases to trimming and J lost 7 bases, with 17 bases between them. This CDR3 has 15 residues. The CDR3 sequence: CASSPQDREVEKLFF. The DNA for the CDR3 is TGTGCCAGCAGTCCCCAGGACAGAGAAGTTGAAAAACTGTTTTTT.

This clone was counted a few times. CDR3 residues: CASSLDSNPTNEKLFF. Here the CDR3 DNA reads TGCGCCAGCAGCCTCGACAGCAACCCAACTAATGAAAAACTGTTTTTT. V is TRBV4-1 and J is TRBJ1-4; maybe TRBD1 (5 bases). Trimming pared 4 bases from V and 0 bases from J, leaving 12 bases between. Germline lookup yields CDR1 MGHRA and CDR2 YSYEKL. The CDR3 extends over 16 amino acids.